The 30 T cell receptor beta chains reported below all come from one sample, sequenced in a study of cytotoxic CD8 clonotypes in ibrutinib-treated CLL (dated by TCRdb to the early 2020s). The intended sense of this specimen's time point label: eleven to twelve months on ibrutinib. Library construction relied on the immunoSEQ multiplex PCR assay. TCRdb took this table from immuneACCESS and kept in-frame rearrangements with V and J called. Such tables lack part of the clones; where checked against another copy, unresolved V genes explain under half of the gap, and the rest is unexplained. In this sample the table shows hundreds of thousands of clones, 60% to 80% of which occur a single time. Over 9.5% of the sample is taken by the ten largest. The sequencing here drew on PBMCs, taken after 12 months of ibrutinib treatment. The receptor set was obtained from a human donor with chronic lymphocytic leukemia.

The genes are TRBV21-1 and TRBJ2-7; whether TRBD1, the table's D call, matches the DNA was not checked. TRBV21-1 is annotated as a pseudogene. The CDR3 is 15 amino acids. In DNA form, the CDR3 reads TGTGCCAGCAGCAAAGAGGGGGACAGGGGTACGGAGCAGTACTTC. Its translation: CASSKEGDRGTEQYF.

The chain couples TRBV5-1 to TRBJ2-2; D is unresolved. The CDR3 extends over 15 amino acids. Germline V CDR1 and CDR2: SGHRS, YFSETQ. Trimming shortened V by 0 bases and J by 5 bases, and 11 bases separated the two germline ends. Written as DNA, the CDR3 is TGCGCCAGCAGCTTGGCCGGGTACGGGACCGGGGAGCTGTTTTTT. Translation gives CASSLAGYGTGELFF.

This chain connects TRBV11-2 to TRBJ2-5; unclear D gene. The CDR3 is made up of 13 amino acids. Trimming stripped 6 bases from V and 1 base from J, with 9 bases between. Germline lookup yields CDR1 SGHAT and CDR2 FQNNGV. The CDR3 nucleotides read TGTGCCAGCAGTCCAAACCCCCAAGAGACCCAGTACTTC. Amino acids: CASSPNPQETQYF.

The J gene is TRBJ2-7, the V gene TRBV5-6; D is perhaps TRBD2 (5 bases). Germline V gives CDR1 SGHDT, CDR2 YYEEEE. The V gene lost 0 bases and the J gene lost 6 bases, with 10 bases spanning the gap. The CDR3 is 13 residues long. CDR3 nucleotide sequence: TGTGCCAGCAGCTTGGAAGCGGCGAGCGAGCAGTACTTC. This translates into CASSLEAASEQYF.

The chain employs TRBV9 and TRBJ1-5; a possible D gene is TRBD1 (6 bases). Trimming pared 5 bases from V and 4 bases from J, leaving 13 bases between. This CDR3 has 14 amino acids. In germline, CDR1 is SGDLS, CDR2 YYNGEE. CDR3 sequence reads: CASSTGISNQPQHF. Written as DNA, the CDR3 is TGTGCCAGCAGTACAGGGATCTCTAATCAGCCCCAGCATTTT.

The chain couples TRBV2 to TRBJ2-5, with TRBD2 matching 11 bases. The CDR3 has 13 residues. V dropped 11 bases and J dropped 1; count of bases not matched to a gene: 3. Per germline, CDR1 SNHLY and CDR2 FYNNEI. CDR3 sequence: CALGLAVQETQYF. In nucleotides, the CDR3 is TGTGCCTTGGGACTAGCGGTCCAAGAGACCCAGTACTTC.

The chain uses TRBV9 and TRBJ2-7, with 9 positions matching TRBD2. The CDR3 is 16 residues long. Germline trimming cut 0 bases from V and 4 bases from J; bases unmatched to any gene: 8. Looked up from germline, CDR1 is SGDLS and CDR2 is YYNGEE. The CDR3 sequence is CASSVARSTSGYEQYF. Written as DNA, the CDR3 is TGTGCCAGCAGCGTAGCCCGATCGACTAGCGGATACGAGCAGTACTTC. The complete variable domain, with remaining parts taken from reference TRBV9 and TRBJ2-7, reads DSGVTQTPKHLITATGQRVTLRCSPRSGDLSVYWYQQSLDQGLQFLIQYYNGEERAKGNILERFSAQQFPDLHSELNLSSLELGDSALYFCASSVARSTSGYEQYFGPGTRLTVT.

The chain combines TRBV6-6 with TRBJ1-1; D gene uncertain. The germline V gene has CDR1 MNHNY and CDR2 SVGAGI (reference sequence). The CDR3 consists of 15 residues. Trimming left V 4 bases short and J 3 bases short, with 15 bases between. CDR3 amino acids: CASSSMGILDTEAFF. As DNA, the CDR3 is TGTGCCAGCAGTTCCATGGGAATTTTGGACACTGAAGCTTTCTTT.

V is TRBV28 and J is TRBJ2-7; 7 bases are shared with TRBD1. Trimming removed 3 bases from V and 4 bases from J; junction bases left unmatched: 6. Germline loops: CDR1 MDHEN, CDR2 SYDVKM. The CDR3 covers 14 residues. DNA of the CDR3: TGTGCCAGCAGTTTGAACAGGGGTAGGTACGAGCAGTACTTC. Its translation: CASSLNRGRYEQYF. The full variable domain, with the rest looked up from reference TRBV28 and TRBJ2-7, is DVKVTQSSRYLVKRTGEKVFLECVQDMDHENMFWYRQDPGLGLRLIYFSYDVKMKEKGDIPEGYSVSREKKERFSLILESASTNQTSMYLCASSLNRGRYEQYFGPGTRLTVT.

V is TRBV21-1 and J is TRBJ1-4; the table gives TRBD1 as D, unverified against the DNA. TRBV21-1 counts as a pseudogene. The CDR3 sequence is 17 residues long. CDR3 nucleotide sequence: TGTGCCAGCAGCAATAGTACGCGGACAGGTCGGGGTGAAAAACTGTTTTTT. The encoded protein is CASSNSTRTGRGEKLFF.

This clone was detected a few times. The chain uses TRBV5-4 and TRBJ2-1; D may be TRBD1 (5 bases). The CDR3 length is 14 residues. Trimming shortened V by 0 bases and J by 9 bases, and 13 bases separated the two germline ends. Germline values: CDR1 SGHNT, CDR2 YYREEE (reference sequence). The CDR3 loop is CASSLGGRVAEQFF. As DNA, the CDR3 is TGTGCCAGCAGCTTGGGGGGCAGGGTAGCTGAGCAGTTCTTC.

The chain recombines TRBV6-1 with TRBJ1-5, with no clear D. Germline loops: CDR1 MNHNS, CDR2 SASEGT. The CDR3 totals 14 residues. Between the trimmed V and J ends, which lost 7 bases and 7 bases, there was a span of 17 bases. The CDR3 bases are TGTGCCAGCATCATAGGACGGGGAGAGCAGCCCCAGCATTTT. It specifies CASIIGRGEQPQHF.

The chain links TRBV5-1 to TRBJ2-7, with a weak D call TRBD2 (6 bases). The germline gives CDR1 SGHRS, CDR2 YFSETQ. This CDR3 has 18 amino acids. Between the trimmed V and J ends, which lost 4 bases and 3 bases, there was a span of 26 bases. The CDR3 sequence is CASSAAGSRFSGLYEQYF. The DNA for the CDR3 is TGCGCCAGCAGCGCGGCAGGGTCTCGTTTTTCGGGACTCTACGAGCAGTACTTC.

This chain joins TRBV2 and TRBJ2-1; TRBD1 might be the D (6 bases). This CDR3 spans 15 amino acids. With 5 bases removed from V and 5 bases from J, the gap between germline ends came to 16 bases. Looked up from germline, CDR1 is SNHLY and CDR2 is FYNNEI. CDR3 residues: CASSPRQVVDNEQFF. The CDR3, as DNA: TGTGCCAGCAGTCCTCGACAGGTGGTTGACAATGAGCAGTTCTTC. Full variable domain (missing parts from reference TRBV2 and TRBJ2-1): EPEVTQTPSHQVTQMGQEVILRCVPISNHLYFYWYRQILGQKVEFLVSFYNNEISEKSEIFDDQFSVERPDGSNFTLKIRSTKLEDSAMYFCASSPRQVVDNEQFFGPGTRLTVL.

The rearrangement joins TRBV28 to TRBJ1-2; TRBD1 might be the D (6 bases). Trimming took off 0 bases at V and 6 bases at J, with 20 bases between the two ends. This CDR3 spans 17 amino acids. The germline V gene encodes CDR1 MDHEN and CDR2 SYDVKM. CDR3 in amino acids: CASSLWWGAAGPDGYTF. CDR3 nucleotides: TGTGCCAGCAGTTTATGGTGGGGGGCAGCCGGTCCGGATGGCTACACCTTC.

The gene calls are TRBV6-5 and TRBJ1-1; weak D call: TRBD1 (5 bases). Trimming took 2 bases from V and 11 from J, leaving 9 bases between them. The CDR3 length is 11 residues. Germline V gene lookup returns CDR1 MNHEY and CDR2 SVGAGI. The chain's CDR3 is CASSYRGGAFF. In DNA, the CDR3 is TGTGCCAGCAGTTACCGGGGGGGGGCTTTCTTT.

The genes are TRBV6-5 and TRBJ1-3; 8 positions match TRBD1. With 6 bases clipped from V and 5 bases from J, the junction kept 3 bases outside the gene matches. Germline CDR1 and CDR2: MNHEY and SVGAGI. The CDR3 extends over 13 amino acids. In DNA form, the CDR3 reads TGTGCCAGCAGCCAGGGGGCTCGAAACACCATATATTTT. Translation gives CASSQGARNTIYF.

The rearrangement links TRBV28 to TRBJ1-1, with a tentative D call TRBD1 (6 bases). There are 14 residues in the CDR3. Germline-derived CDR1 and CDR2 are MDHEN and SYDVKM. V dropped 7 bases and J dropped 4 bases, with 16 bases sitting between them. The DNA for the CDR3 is TGTGCCAGCAACCCGACAGGAGCCGCCACTGAAGCTTTCTTT. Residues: CASNPTGAATEAFF.

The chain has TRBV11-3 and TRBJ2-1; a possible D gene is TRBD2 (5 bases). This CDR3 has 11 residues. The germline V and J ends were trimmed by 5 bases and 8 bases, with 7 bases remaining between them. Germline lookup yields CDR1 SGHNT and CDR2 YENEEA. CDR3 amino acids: CASSLRDEQFF. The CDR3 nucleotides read TGTGCCAGCAGCCTGCGGGATGAGCAGTTCTTC.

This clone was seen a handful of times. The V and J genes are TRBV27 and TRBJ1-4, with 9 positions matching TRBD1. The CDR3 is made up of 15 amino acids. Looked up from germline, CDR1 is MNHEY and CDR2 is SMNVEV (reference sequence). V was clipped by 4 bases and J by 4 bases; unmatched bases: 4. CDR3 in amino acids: CASSWRGQGNEKLFF. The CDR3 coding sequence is TGTGCCAGCAGTTGGAGGGGACAGGGTAATGAAAAACTGTTTTTT.

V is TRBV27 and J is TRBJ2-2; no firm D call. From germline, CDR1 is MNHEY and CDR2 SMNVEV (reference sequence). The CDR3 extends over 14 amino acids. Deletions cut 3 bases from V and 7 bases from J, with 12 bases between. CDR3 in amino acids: CASSLVPPGGELFF. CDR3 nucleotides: TGTGCCAGCAGTTTGGTACCTCCCGGCGGGGAGCTGTTTTTT.

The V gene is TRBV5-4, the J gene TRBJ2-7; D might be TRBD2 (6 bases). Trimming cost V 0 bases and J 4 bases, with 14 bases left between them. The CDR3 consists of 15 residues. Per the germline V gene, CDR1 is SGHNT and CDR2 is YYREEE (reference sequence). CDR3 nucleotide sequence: TGTGCCAGCAGCTTGGACGGGAGAGTCCGATACGAGCAGTACTTC. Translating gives CASSLDGRVRYEQYF. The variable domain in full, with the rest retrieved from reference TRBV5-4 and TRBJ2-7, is ETGVTQSPTHLIKTRGQQVTLRCSSQSGHNTVSWYQQALGQGPQFIFQYYREEENGRGNFPPRFSGLQFPNYSSELNVNALELDDSALYLCASSLDGRVRYEQYFGPGTRLTVT.

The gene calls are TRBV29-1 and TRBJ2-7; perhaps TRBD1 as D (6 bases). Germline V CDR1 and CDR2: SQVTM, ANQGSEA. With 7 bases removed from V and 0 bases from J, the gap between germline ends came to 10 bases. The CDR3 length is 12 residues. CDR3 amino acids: CSGGQSSYEQYF. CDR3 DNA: TGCAGCGGCGGACAGAGCTCCTACGAGCAGTACTTC.

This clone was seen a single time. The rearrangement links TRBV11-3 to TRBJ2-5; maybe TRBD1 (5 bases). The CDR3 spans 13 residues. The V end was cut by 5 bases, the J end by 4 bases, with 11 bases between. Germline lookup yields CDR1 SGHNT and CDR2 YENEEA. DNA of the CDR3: TGTGCCAGCAGCCCCGTGGGGCGAGAGACCCAGTACTTC. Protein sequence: CASSPVGRETQYF. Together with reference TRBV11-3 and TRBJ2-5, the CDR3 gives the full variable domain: EAGVVQSPRYKIIEKKQPVAFWCNPISGHNTLYWYLQNLGQGPELLIRYENEEAVDDSQLPKDRFSAERLKGVDSTLKIQPAELGDSAVYLCASSPVGRETQYFGPGTRLLVL.

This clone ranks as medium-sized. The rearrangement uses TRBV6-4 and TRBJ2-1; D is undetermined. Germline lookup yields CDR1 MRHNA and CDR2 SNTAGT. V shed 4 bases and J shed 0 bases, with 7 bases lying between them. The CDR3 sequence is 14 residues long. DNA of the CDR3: TGTGCCAGCAGTGCGGAGAGCTCCTACAATGAGCAGTTCTTC. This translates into CASSAESSYNEQFF.

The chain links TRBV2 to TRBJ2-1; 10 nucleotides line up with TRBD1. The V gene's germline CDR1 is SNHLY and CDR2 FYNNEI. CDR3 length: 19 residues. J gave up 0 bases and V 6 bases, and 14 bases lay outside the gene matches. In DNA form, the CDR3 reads TGTGCCAGCAGAGTTCCGGGACAGGGGATACCACCCTCCTACAATGAGCAGTTCTTC. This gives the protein CASRVPGQGIPPSYNEQFF.

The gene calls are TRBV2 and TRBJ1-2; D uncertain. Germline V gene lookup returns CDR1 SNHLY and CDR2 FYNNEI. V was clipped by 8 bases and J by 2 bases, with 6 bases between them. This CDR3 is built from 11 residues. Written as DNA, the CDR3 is TGTGCCAGCCTACGAAACTATGGCTACACCTTC. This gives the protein CASLRNYGYTF.

CDR3 DNA: TGTGCCAGCAGCCGACAGGGGGTGATCTCTGGGGCCAACGTCCTGACTTTC. Its protein is CASSRQGVISGANVLTF. The chain links TRBV27 to TRBJ2-6, with 9 bases lining up with TRBD1. The CDR3 is 17 amino acids. Germline CDR1 is MNHEY and CDR2 is SMNVEV (reference sequence). V lost 6 bases, J lost 0 bases, and 6 bases stayed unmatched.

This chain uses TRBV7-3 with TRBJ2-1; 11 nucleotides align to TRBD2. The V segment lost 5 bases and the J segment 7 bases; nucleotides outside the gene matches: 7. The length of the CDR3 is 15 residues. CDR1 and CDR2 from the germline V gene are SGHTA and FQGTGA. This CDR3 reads CASSTGTSGGNEQFF. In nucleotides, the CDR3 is TGTGCCAGCAGCACCGGGACTAGCGGCGGAAATGAGCAGTTCTTC.

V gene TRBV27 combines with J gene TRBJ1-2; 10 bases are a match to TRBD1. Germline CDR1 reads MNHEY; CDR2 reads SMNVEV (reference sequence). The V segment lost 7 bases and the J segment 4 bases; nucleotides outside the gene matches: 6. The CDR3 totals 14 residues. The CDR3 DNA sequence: TGTGCCAGCACCGAGACAGGGGGCACCTATGGCTACACCTTC. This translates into CASTETGGTYGYTF.